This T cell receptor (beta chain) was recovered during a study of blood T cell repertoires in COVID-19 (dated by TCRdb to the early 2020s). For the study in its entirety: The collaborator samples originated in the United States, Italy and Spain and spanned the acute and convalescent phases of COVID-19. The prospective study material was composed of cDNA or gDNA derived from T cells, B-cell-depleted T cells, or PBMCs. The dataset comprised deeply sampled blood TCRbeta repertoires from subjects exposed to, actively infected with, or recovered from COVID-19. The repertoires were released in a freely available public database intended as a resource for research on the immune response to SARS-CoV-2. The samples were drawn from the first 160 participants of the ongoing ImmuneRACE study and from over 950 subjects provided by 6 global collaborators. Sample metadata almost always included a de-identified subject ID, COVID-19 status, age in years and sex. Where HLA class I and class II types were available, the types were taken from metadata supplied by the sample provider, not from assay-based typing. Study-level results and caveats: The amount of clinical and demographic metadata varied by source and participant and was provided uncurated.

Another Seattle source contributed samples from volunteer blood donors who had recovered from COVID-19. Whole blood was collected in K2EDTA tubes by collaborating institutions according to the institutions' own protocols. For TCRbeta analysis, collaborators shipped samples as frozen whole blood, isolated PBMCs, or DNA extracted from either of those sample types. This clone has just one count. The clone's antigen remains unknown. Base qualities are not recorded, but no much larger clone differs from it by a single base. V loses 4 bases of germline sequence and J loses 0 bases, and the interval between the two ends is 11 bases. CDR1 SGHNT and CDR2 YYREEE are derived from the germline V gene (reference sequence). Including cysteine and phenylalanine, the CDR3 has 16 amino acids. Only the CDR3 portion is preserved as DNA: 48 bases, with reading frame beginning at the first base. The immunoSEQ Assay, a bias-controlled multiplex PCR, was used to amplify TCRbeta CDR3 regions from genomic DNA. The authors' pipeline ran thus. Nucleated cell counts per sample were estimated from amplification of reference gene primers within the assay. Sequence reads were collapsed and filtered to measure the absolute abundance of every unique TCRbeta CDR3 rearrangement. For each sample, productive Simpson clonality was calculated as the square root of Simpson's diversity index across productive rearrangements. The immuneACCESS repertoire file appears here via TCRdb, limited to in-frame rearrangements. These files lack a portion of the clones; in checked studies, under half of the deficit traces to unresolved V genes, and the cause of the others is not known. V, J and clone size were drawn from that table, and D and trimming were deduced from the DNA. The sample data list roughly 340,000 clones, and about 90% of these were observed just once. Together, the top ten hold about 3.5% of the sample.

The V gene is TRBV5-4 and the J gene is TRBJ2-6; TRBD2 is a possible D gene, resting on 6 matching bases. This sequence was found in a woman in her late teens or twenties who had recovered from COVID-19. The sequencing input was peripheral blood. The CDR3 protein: CASSEGGISGANVLTF. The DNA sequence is TGTGCCAGCAGCGAGGGCGGGATCTCTGGGGCCAACGTCCTGACTTTC.